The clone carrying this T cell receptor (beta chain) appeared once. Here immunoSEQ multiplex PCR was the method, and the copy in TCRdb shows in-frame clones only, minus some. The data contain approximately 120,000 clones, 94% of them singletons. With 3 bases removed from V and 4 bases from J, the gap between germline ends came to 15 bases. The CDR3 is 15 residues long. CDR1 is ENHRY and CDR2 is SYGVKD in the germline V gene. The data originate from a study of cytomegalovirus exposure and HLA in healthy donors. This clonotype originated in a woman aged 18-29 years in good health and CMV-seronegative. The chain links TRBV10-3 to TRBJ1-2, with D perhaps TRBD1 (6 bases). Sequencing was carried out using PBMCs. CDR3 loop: CAISDQGNRFYGYTF. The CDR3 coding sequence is TGTGCCATCAGTGATCAGGGGAACAGGTTCTATGGCTACACCTTC.